Given below is one T cell receptor (beta chain) in context. Its antigen is unidentified. V was clipped by 2 bases and J by 0 bases, with 7 bases between them. This CDR3 spans 14 amino acids. Germline CDR1 reads MNHEY; CDR2 reads SVGAGI. TCRdb's table, derived via immunoSEQ multiplex PCR, lists solely in-frame clones and lacks some. This sample carries around 150,000 clones, 85% of them seen once, and the ten largest clones take around 2.4%. This sample stems from a study of cytomegalovirus exposure and HLA in healthy donors. Points from the study as a whole: Through in vitro validation, a few CMV-associated chains were shown to be specific for CMV antigens.

Among the 120 or so subjects of the validation cohort, separate from the roughly 600-subject first cohort, were the donors. Sequenced sample: PBMCs. The sequence was obtained from a man aged 25-45 years in good health and CMV-seropositive. V gene TRBV6-5 combines with J gene TRBJ1-2; no clear D gene. CDR3 DNA sequence: TGTGCCAGCAGTTACGGGCGCGCTAACTATGGCTACACCTTC. Its protein product is CASSYGRANYGYTF.